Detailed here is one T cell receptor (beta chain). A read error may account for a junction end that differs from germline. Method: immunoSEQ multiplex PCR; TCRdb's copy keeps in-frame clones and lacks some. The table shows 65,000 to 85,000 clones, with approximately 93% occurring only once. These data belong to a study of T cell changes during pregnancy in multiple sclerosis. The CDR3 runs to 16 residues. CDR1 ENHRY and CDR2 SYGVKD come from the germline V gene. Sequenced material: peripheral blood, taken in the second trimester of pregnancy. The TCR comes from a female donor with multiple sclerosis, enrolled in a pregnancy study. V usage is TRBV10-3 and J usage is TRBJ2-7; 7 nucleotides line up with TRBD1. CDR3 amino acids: CAIGEGAGDPYYEQYF. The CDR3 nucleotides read TGTGCCATCGGTGAGGGGGCTGGTGATCCCTACTACGAGCAGTACTTC.